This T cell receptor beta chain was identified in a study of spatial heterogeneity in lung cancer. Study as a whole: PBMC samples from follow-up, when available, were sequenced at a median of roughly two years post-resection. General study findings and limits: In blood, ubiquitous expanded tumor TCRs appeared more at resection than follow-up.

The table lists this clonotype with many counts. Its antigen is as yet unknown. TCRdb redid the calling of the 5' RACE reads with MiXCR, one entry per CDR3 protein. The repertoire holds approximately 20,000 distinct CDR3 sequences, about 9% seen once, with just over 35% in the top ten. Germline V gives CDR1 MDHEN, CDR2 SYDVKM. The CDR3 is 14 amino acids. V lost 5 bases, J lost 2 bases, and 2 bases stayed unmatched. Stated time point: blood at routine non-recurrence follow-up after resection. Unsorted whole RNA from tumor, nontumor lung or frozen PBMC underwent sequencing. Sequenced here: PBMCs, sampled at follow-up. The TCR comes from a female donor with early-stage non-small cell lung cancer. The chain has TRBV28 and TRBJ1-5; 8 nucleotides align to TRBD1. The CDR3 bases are TGTGCCAGCAGTCTGACAGGGGGCAATCAGCCCCAGCATTTT. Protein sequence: CASSLTGGNQPQHF.